Listed below are T cell receptor beta chains from one sample, sequenced in a study of shared clonotypes between healthy human individuals. The method was immunoSEQ multiplex PCR; TCRdb's version includes in-frame clones alone and lacks a portion of them. The sample contains about 2 million clones, roughly 94% of which appear only once. Sequencing input: naive CD8+ T cells sorted from blood. The receptors were gathered from a man younger than 30 in good health. Both conserved end residues are part of each CDR3. D genes are given only for firm matches. Clone size appears in some rows only: once, few, many, or a class for an expanded clone.

>TRBV6-6|.|.|TRBJ2-7
CASSYSESSYEQYF
TGTGCCAGCAGTTACTCTGAGAGCTCCTACGAGCAGTACTTC
>TRBV19|.|TRBD1|TRBJ2-7
CASSDPGTEYEQYF
TGTGCCAGTAGTGATCCCGGGACAGAATACGAGCAGTACTTC
>TRBV11-2|.|.|TRBJ2-7
CASSFGSAYEQYF
TGTGCCAGCAGCTTCGGGTCGGCCTACGAGCAGTACTTC
>TRBV7-9|few|.|TRBJ1-1
CASSQETEAFF
TGTGCCAGCAGTCAGGAGACTGAAGCTTTCTTT
>TRBV21-1|.|.|TRBJ2-7
CASSKTYLPGQGKVTHEQYF
TGTGCCAGCAGCAAAACCTACCTTCCGGGACAGGGAAAAGTCACCCACGAGCAGTACTTC
>TRBV4-1|.|.|TRBJ2-5
CASSHRRQRETQYF
TGCGCCAGCAGCCACCGAAGGCAGCGGGAGACCCAGTACTTC
>TRBV29-1|.|TRBD1|TRBJ1-1
CSVAGGQVDTEAFF
TGCAGCGTTGCAGGGGGTCAAGTGGACACTGAAGCTTTCTTT
>TRBV14|.|TRBD2|TRBJ2-1
CASSHRLAGNEQFF
TGTGCCAGCAGCCATCGACTAGCGGGAAACGAGCAGTTCTTC
>TRBV9|.|.|TRBJ2-7
CASSVTGDYEQYF
TGTGCCAGCAGCGTAACCGGGGACTACGAGCAGTACTTC
>TRBV4-1|once|TRBD2|TRBJ2-3
CASSQGPTSGYTDTQYF
TGCGCCAGCAGCCAAGGCCCGACTAGCGGATACACAGATACGCAGTATTTT
>TRBV6-1|.|TRBD1|TRBJ2-7
CATGDRYEQYF
TGTGCTACCGGGGACAGGTACGAGCAGTACTTC
>TRBV5-6|.|.|TRBJ2-2
CASSLEGFGALGELFF
TGTGCCAGCAGCTTGGAAGGGTTTGGGGCATTGGGGGAGCTGTTTTTT
>TRBV7-9|.|TRBD1|TRBJ2-3
CASSYRTGTDTQYF
TGTGCCAGCAGCTATCGGACAGGGACAGATACGCAGTATTTT
>TRBV7-9|.|.|TRBJ2-5
CASSSQTSQETQYF
TGTGCCAGCAGCTCCCAGACCTCACAAGAGACCCAGTACTTC
>TRBV11-2|.|.|TRBJ2-7
CASSSDINYEQYF
TGTGCCAGCAGCTCGGACATAAACTACGAGCAGTACTTC
>TRBV4-1|.|.|TRBJ2-5
CASSQVLGVETQYF
TGCGCCAGCAGCCAAGTCTTGGGGGTTGAGACCCAGTACTTC
>TRBV11-2|.|.|TRBJ2-3
CASSLGPADTQYF
TGTGCCAGCAGCTTAGGGCCCGCAGATACGCAGTATTTT
>TRBV27|.|TRBD2|TRBJ2-1
CASSLLAGTYNEQFF
TGTGCCAGCAGTCTCCTAGCGGGGACCTACAATGAGCAGTTCTTC
>TRBV28|.|TRBD1|TRBJ1-5
CASSSGQGNQPQHF
TGTGCCAGCAGTTCGGGACAGGGCAATCAGCCCCAGCATTTT
>TRBV5-6|.|.|TRBJ1-1
CASSLDRLNTEAFF
TGTGCCAGCAGCTTGGACAGGTTGAACACTGAAGCTTTCTTT
>TRBV19|once|.|TRBJ2-1
CASSIDRVGLNEQFF
TGTGCCAGTAGTATAGATCGAGTAGGACTCAATGAGCAGTTCTTC
>TRBV9|.|.|TRBJ2-5
CASSVGEGWETQYF
TGTGCCAGCAGCGTAGGCGAAGGGTGGGAGACCCAGTACTTC
>TRBV27|.|.|TRBJ1-1
CASSLGTEGNTEAFF
TGTGCCAGCAGTTTAGGGACCGAGGGGAACACTGAAGCTTTCTTT
>TRBV9|few|.|TRBJ2-2
CASSTNTGELFF
TGTGCCAGCAGCACTAACACCGGGGAGCTGTTTTTT
>TRBV9|.|.|TRBJ2-2
CASNDGFNTGELFF
TGTGCCAGCAATGACGGGTTTAACACCGGGGAGCTGTTTTTT
>TRBV5-8|.|TRBD1|TRBJ1-6
CASSPGDSSYNSPLHF
TGTGCCAGCAGTCCTGGGGACAGCTCCTATAATTCACCCCTCCACTTT
>TRBV21-1|.|.|TRBJ1-1
CASSRGRVKNRNEAFF
TGTGCCAGCAGCAGGGGCCGGGTCAAGAACCGAAATGAAGCTTTCTTT
>TRBV27|.|TRBD2|TRBJ2-2
CASRLLAGGHITGELFF
TGTGCCAGCAGGCTTCTAGCGGGGGGCCATATCACCGGGGAGCTGTTTTTT
>TRBV5-1|.|.|TRBJ2-7
CASSLGSGVYEQYF
TGCGCCAGCAGCTTGGGGTCGGGGGTCTACGAGCAGTACTTC
>TRBV15|.|TRBD1|TRBJ2-7
CATSFSGTGNEQYF
TGTGCCACCAGCTTTTCCGGGACAGGAAACGAGCAGTACTTC
>TRBV7-8|.|.|TRBJ2-3
CASSLFWGDTQYF
TGTGCCAGCAGCTTATTCTGGGGGGATACGCAGTATTTT
>TRBV9|.|TRBD2|TRBJ2-3
CASSANLGGGGSTDTQYF
TGTGCCAGCAGCGCCAACCTTGGAGGCGGGGGGTCCACAGATACGCAGTATTTT
>TRBV9|.|TRBD1|TRBJ1-1
CASREGAGSTEAFF
TGTGCCAGCAGAGAGGGGGCCGGTAGCACTGAAGCTTTCTTT
>TRBV7-9|.|TRBD1|TRBJ2-1
CASPGQGPSNEQFF
TGTGCCAGCCCGGGACAGGGACCTTCCAATGAGCAGTTCTTC
>TRBV5-6|.|TRBD1|TRBJ2-7
CASSWGQGSYEQYF
TGTGCCAGCAGCTGGGGACAGGGCTCCTACGAGCAGTACTTC
>TRBV6-6|once|.|TRBJ1-4
CASSYSGGGSEKLFF
TGTGCCAGCAGTTACTCGGGAGGGGGGAGTGAAAAACTGTTTTTT
>TRBV13|.|TRBD2|TRBJ2-3
CASSLREGYTDTQYF
TGTGCCAGCAGCTTAAGGGAGGGATACACAGATACGCAGTATTTT
>TRBV30|.|.|TRBJ1-3
CAWTFPRSLGNTIYF
TGTGCCTGGACTTTCCCACGGTCACTAGGAAACACCATATATTTT
>TRBV2|few|.|TRBJ2-7
CASSDSYEQYF
TGTGCCAGCAGTGACTCTTACGAGCAGTACTTC
>TRBV9|.|.|TRBJ2-3
CASSGDVGTDTQYF
TGTGCCAGCAGCGGGGATGTGGGCACAGATACGCAGTATTTT
>TRBV7-9|.|TRBD2|TRBJ2-1
CASSLGLAGMNEQFF
TGTGCCAGCAGCTTAGGACTAGCGGGAATGAATGAGCAGTTCTTC
>TRBV6-6|once|TRBD2|TRBJ2-5
CASSYSSGGQETQYF
TGTGCCAGCAGTTACTCTAGCGGGGGCCAAGAGACCCAGTACTTC
>TRBV13|.|TRBD1|TRBJ1-6
CASSPPYGQGNSPLHF
TGTGCCAGCAGTCCTCCCTATGGACAGGGAAATTCACCCCTCCACTTT
>TRBV11-2|.|TRBD1|TRBJ2-7
CASSTLPGQGAYEQYF
TGTGCCAGCAGCACCCTTCCGGGACAGGGGGCCTACGAGCAGTACTTC
>TRBV6-1|.|.|TRBJ2-7
CASSEWTPNAYEQYF
TGTGCCAGCAGTGAATGGACACCGAACGCCTACGAGCAGTACTTC
>TRBV2|.|.|TRBJ2-3
CAPAAMQGSFLQYF
TGTGCCCCAGCGGCGATGCAGGGGTCTTTTCTGCAGTATTTT
>TRBV27|.|.|TRBJ1-2
CASSLLAGDYGYTF
TGTGCCAGCAGTTTATTGGCAGGTGACTATGGCTACACCTTC
>TRBV19|.|.|TRBJ2-3
CASSRDTSLKRPNWDTQYF
TGTGCCAGTAGTAGGGACACCAGCCTGAAGCGGCCAAATTGGGATACGCAGTATTTT